This entry features one T cell receptor (beta chain) sequence. Antigen unknown. This entry is derived from a study of blood T cells in healthy people across ages. A J-beta primer mix and a sample-barcoded 5' primer were used in a second PCR of roughly 6 to 11 cycles. TCRdb reprocessed the 5' RACE reads with MiXCR, giving one entry per CDR3 protein. The data show 1.5 million to 2 million distinct CDR3 sequences, with 49% seen just once and approximately 2.1% held by the top ten. The V and J ends lost 4 bases and 5 bases, in that order; junction bases with no gene match: 6. The germline CDR1 and CDR2 sequences are SGHTA and FQGTGA. CDR3 size: 16 residues. Study observations and caveats: Researchers deemed the diversity estimates from one million T cells underestimates.

The material sequenced was blood. The rearrangement uses TRBV7-3 and TRBJ2-3; the match to TRBD2 covers 13 bases. The source of this sequence is a woman between 40 and 55 years old in good health. CDR3 sequence (DNA): TGTGCCAGCAGCTCCACTAGCGGGGGGGCGGTAGATACGCAGTATTTT. It translates to CASSSTSGGAVDTQYF.